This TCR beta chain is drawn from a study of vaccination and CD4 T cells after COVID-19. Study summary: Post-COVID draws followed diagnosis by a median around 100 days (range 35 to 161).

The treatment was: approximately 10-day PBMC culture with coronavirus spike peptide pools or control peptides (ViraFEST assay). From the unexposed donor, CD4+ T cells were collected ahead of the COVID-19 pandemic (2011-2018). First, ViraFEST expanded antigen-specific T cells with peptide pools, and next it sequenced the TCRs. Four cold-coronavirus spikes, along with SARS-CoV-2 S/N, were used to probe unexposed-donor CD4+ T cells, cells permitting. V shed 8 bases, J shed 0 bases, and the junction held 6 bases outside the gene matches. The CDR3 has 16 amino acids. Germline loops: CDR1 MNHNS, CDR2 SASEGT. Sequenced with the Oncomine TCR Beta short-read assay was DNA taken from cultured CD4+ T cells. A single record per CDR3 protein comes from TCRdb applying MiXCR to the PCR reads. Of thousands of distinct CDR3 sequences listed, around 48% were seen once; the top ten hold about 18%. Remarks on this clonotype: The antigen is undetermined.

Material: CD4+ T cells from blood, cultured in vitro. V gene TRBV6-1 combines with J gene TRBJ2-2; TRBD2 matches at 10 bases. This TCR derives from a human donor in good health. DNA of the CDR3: TGTGCCAGCCGGTCCCTAGCGGGAGCGAACACCGGGGAGCTGTTTTTT. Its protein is CASRSLAGANTGELFF.